These 27 T cell receptor beta chains share one sample of origin, sequenced in a study of CD8+ T cells in alopecia areata. The treatment here: oral pan-JAK inhibitor, 5-10 mg twice daily. RNA was extracted and reverse transcribed into cDNA as the sequencing template. The protocol was immunoSEQ multiplex PCR, while the TCRdb copy is restricted to in-frame clones and leaves out a portion. The sample lists about 210,000 clones, around 43% occurring once. The material was CD4+ T cells sorted from blood, obtained at approximately week 36, from a patient treated with tofacitinib. The receptors originated from a human donor with alopecia areata.

The chain uses TRBV30 and TRBJ2-3; TRBD2 agrees at 10 bases. Germline assignment: CDR1 GTSNPN and CDR2 SVGIG (reference sequence). This CDR3 is built from 18 residues. The J segment lost 0 bases and the V segment lost 1 base, leaving 10 bases of the junction unmatched. CDR3 coding DNA: TGTGCCTGGAGTGCTGGGAGGACTAGCGGAGCTAGCACAGATACGCAGTATTTT. It is translated as CAWSAGRTSGASTDTQYF.

The CDR3 reads CASSVSDRGRDEQFF. The CDR3 DNA reads as TGTGCCAGCAGCGTGTCAGACAGGGGGCGGGATGAGCAGTTCTTC. This sequence joins TRBV9 and TRBJ2-1; 10 nucleotides match TRBD1. Germline loops: CDR1 SGDLS, CDR2 YYNGEE. The CDR3 has 15 amino acids. The trim removed 2 bases at V and 8 bases at J, leaving 7 bases unmatched.

V and J are TRBV5-4 and TRBJ2-2; 7 nucleotides align to TRBD1. Losses at the gene ends were 6 bases for V and 1 base for J; bases not matched to a gene: 9. The CDR3 is 16 amino acids. The germline V gene encodes CDR1 SGHNT and CDR2 YYREEE (reference sequence). The CDR3 DNA reads as TGTGCCAGCAATACCGGTCGGACAGGGAACACCGGGGAGCTGTTTTTT. Translated: CASNTGRTGNTGELFF.

Concerning this clone: The same CDR3 can be traced to other DNA sequences in this sample. This chain connects TRBV5-1 to TRBJ2-1, with TRBD1 matching over 7 bases. V lost 4 bases, J lost 2 bases, and 3 bases stayed unmatched. The germline V gene has CDR1 SGHRS and CDR2 YFSETQ. The CDR3 has 14 residues. CDR3 sequence reads: CASSPGQTYNEQFF. For the CDR3, the DNA is TGCGCCAGCAGCCCGGGACAGACCTACAATGAGCAGTTCTTC.

This chain links TRBV19 with TRBJ2-3; D is perhaps TRBD2 (5 bases). The CDR3 consists of 14 residues. Trimming removed 6 bases at V and 2 bases at J, with 12 bases between. From germline, CDR1 is LNHDA and CDR2 SQIVND (reference sequence). CDR3 in DNA: TGTGCCAGTAGACCCGGAGGTTCCACAGATACGCAGTATTTT. It yields the protein CASRPGGSTDTQYF.

This clone came up many times. Other DNA sequences within the sample encode an identical CDR3. J is TRBJ2-7 and V is TRBV6-5, with 11 bases lining up with TRBD1. The ends lost 4 bases at V and 4 bases at J; junction bases unmatched: 3. Germline values: CDR1 MNHEY, CDR2 SVGAGI. This CDR3 is 14 amino acids long. The CDR3 DNA sequence: TGTGCCAGCAGTTCATGGGACAGGGGGTACGAGCAGTACTTC. It specifies CASSSWDRGYEQYF.

The V and J genes are TRBV30 and TRBJ1-1; no firm D call. The CDR3 runs to 13 residues. The V end was cut by 5 bases, the J end by 6 bases, with 16 bases between. The germline gives CDR1 GTSNPN, CDR2 SVGIG (reference sequence). Here the CDR3 DNA reads TGTGCCTGGGAGGACTTAACAGCCCCTGAAGCTTTCTTT. Protein sequence: CAWEDLTAPEAFF.

The chain has TRBV2 and TRBJ2-5, with D unresolved. CDR1 is SNHLY and CDR2 is FYNNEI in the germline V gene. This CDR3 is built from 16 residues. Trimming removed 0 bases from V and 4 bases from J, with 15 bases in between. CDR3 residues: CASSEARSARRETQYF. The CDR3 bases are TGTGCCAGCAGTGAAGCCCGGTCGGCTAGACGAGAGACCCAGTACTTC. The full variable domain, rest sourced from reference TRBV2 and TRBJ2-5, is EPEVTQTPSHQVTQMGQEVILRCVPISNHLYFYWYRQILGQKVEFLVSFYNNEISEKSEIFDDQFSVERPDGSNFTLKIRSTKLEDSAMYFCASSEARSARRETQYFGPGTRLLVL.

Only a few counts were recorded for this clone. The chain links TRBV29-1 to TRBJ1-1, with unresolved D. There are 13 residues in the CDR3. Per germline, CDR1 SQVTM and CDR2 ANQGSEA. Trimming took off 4 bases at V and 0 bases at J, with 9 bases between the two ends. The CDR3 DNA reads as TGCAGCGTTGCAGTGATAATGAACACTGAAGCTTTCTTT. Amino acid sequence: CSVAVIMNTEAFF.

The chain links TRBV5-4 to TRBJ2-7; D is tentatively TRBD1 or TRBD2 (5 bases each). Germline V gene lookup returns CDR1 SGHNT and CDR2 YYREEE (reference sequence). V was clipped by 4 bases and J by 9 bases, with 26 bases between them. This CDR3 comprises 16 residues. The CDR3 spells CASSILTGTSKFGQYF. CDR3 nucleotide sequence: TGTGCCAGCAGCATCCTAACCGGGACGAGCAAATTTGGGCAGTACTTC.

The chain employs TRBV29-1 and TRBJ1-2, with 11 bases fitting TRBD1. This CDR3 has 14 residues. The V gene end was trimmed by 0 bases and the J gene end by 4 bases; junction bases not matched to a gene: 1. Germline V gene sequence: CDR1 SQVTM, CDR2 ANQGSEA. The CDR3 DNA reads TGCAGCGTTGAAGAGGGACAGGGGGTCTATGGCTACACCTTC. This encodes CSVEEGQGVYGYTF.

The gene calls are TRBV5-1 and TRBJ2-1; 10 nucleotides align to TRBD2. CDR1 is SGHRS, CDR2 YFSETQ, per germline. V was pared by 6 bases and J by 5 bases, with 5 bases of the junction left unmatched. This CDR3 contains 14 residues. The DNA of the CDR3 is TGCGCCAGCATCGGGACTAGCGAGAACAATGAGCAGTTCTTC. Translated, it gives CASIGTSENNEQFF. Looking up the rest from reference TRBV5-1 and TRBJ2-1 gives the full variable domain: KAGVTQTPRYLIKTRGQQVTLSCSPISGHRSVSWYQQTPGQGLQFLFEYFSETQRNKGNFPGRFSGRQFSNSRSEMNVSTLELGDSALYLCASIGTSENNEQFFGPGTRLTVL.

The chain is built from TRBV5-1 and TRBJ2-7, with 8 bases that match TRBD1. The length of the CDR3 is 16 residues. V was clipped by 4 bases and J by 2 bases; unmatched bases: 11. Germline assignment: CDR1 SGHRS and CDR2 YFSETQ. The CDR3 loop reads CASSSDRGRGTYEQYF. The CDR3 region has the DNA TGCGCCAGCAGCAGCGACAGGGGCCGAGGAACCTACGAGCAGTACTTC.

This clone has only a few counts. The V and J genes are TRBV29-1 and TRBJ1-4, with D unclear. The V gene's germline CDR1 is SQVTM and CDR2 ANQGSEA. There are 13 residues in the CDR3. V gave up 4 bases and J gave up 7 bases, with 13 bases separating them. The DNA for the CDR3 is TGCAGCGTTGCTATAGACCTCCTTGAAAAACTGTTTTTT. Translated: CSVAIDLLEKLFF.

This clone was observed a handful of times. Here the CDR3 DNA reads TGTGCCAGCAGTCGGGCGCTGGGCCAAACCGGGGAGCTGTTTTTT. Residues: CASSRALGQTGELFF. The genes are TRBV28 and TRBJ2-2; D uncertain. Germline assignment: CDR1 MDHEN and CDR2 SYDVKM. The germline V and J ends were trimmed by 5 bases and 5 bases, with 15 bases remaining between them. The CDR3 runs to 15 residues.

This chain links TRBV5-1 with TRBJ1-2; D may be TRBD1 (5 bases). Germline CDR1 is SGHRS and CDR2 is YFSETQ. The V and J ends lost 0 bases and 0 bases respectively, with 15 bases between them. This CDR3 region has 17 residues. The CDR3 is CASSLVGLDLANYGYTF. In nucleotides, the CDR3 is TGCGCCAGCAGCTTGGTGGGACTGGATCTAGCTAACTATGGCTACACCTTC.

The rearrangement links TRBV6-1 to TRBJ2-7; D uncertain. Germline CDR1 reads MNHNS; CDR2 reads SASEGT. Trimming took 1 base from V and 4 from J, leaving 2 bases between them. The CDR3 extends over 11 amino acids. The CDR3, as DNA: TGTGCCAGCAGTGAAGGGTACGAGCAGTACTTC. It encodes CASSEGYEQYF.

This clone was found a few times. The chain combines TRBV7-2 with TRBJ2-2; no clear D. CDR3 length: 13 amino acids. Trimming removed 5 bases from V and 3 bases from J, with 7 bases in between. Germline CDR1 is SGHTA and CDR2 is FQGNSA. CDR3 nucleotide sequence: TGTGCCAGCAGCATAAGTTACACCGGGGAGCTGTTTTTT. Protein sequence: CASSISYTGELFF.

This clone was seen a handful of times. J is TRBJ2-7 and V is TRBV25-1, with a tentative D call TRBD1 (6 bases). Trimming shortened V by 5 bases and J by 2 bases, and 10 bases separated the two germline ends. From germline, CDR1 is MGHDK and CDR2 SYGVNS. The CDR3 is made up of 13 amino acids. The CDR3: CASSTQGTYEQYF. CDR3 in DNA: TGTGCCAGCAGTACACAGGGTACCTACGAGCAGTACTTC.

The rearrangement uses TRBV30 and TRBJ1-5, with 8 bases lining up with TRBD1. Germline loops: CDR1 GTSNPN, CDR2 SVGIG (reference sequence). Germline trimming cut 4 bases from V and 5 bases from J; bases unmatched to any gene: 4. CDR3 size: 13 residues. In DNA form, the CDR3 reads TGTGCCTGGACGGACAGGGTCGATCAGCCCCAGCATTTT. Residues: CAWTDRVDQPQHF.

This chain joins TRBV4-1 and TRBJ1-5, with TRBD1 matching 7 bases. The trim removed 3 bases at V and 7 bases at J, leaving 12 bases unmatched. The CDR3 totals 16 residues. The germline V gene has CDR1 MGHRA and CDR2 YSYEKL. The CDR3 spells CASSQGLQGVWQPQHF. Written as DNA, the CDR3 is TGCGCCAGCAGCCAGGGCCTCCAGGGGGTATGGCAGCCCCAGCATTTT.

The chain uses TRBV19 and TRBJ1-5; no firm D call. V lost 7 bases, J lost 11 bases, and 24 bases lay in between. CDR3 length: 15 residues. Germline loops: CDR1 LNHDA, CDR2 SQIVND (reference sequence). Written as DNA, the CDR3 is TGTGCCAGTAATGATGGCTCATCCACCCGAAGAGCCCAGCATTTT. Protein sequence: CASNDGSSTRRAQHF.

J is TRBJ2-7 and V is TRBV29-1, with TRBD2 matching over 9 bases. The CDR3 is 14 residues long. The V and J ends lost 6 bases and 0 bases, in that order; junction bases with no gene match: 6. CDR1 and CDR2 from the germline V gene are SQVTM and ANQGSEA. The CDR3 DNA follows: TGCAGCGTCAAAGGACTAGCGAGCTCCTACGAGCAGTACTTC. This encodes CSVKGLASSYEQYF.

A few counts support this clone. V and J are TRBV6-5 and TRBJ1-5; maybe TRBD1 (5 bases). CDR3 length: 15 amino acids. Trimming cost V 0 bases and J 2 bases, with 8 bases left between them. CDR1 and CDR2 (germline): MNHEY, SVGAGI. The CDR3 here is CASSYSQGGNQPQHF. For the CDR3, the DNA is TGTGCCAGCAGTTACTCCCAGGGAGGCAATCAGCCCCAGCATTTT.

The chain joins TRBV4-3 to TRBJ2-2; D gene uncertain. The germline V gene encodes CDR1 LGHNA and CDR2 YSLEER. The V gene lost 8 bases and the J gene lost 1 base, with 11 bases spanning the gap. The CDR3 spans 14 residues. CDR3 sequence (DNA): TGCGCCAGCGGCTTTGGTTTGAACACCGGGGAGCTGTTTTTT. The encoded protein is CASGFGLNTGELFF.

In its sample, this clone was seen a few times. The chain couples TRBV5-1 to TRBJ1-2; TRBD1 is a possible D gene (5 bases). This CDR3 has 12 amino acids. Germline assignment: CDR1 SGHRS and CDR2 YFSETQ. Trimming stripped 6 bases from V and 8 bases from J, with 14 bases between. In nucleotides, the CDR3 is TGCGCCAGCACAAGGGGCGCGGAAGGCTACACCTTC. Translating it yields CASTRGAEGYTF.

The V and J genes are TRBV27 and TRBJ2-2; D may be TRBD2 (6 bases). Germline V CDR1 and CDR2: MNHEY, SMNVEV (reference sequence). V was shortened by 6 bases and J by 6 bases, with 20 bases between the two germline ends. This CDR3 is built from 16 residues. The chain's CDR3 is CASSSRPGEGPGELFF. The CDR3 region has the DNA TGTGCCAGCAGCTCCCGTCCGGGAGAGGGGCCCGGGGAGCTGTTTTTT.